What follows is one T cell receptor beta chain and its context. The antigen remains undetermined. TCRdb analysed the 5' RACE reads with MiXCR anew, one entry per CDR3 protein. The sample shows 350,000 or so distinct CDR3 sequences, 20% to 25% of them seen only once. The CDR3 totals 13 residues. The germline gives CDR1 SGHTA, CDR2 FQGNSA. Trimming left V 6 bases short and J 7 bases short, with 15 bases between. This record belongs to a study of T-cell memory formation after mild COVID-19. Overall study context: Clusters were largely donor specific.

General study points: Clones shrinking between day 15 and 85 showed a balanced CD4/CD8 split, and those that grew later tilted toward CD4+. CD4+ clones that contracted lay mainly in CM and EM; CD8+ ones lay in EMRA. Pre-infection memory harbored some responding clones, suggesting cross-reactive memory joined.

This TCR derives from a man younger than 35 who had mild COVID-19 (a few samples of this study predate the infection). Cell type and time point are not known. Sequencing was done on a sample of PBMCs or a T cell subset sorted from them (not recorded which). V gene TRBV7-2 combines with J gene TRBJ1-2; perhaps TRBD1 as D (5 bases). Here the CDR3 DNA reads TGTGCCAGCAGTTGGGACGGCCTTCGTGGCTACACCTTC. Translating it yields CASSWDGLRGYTF.